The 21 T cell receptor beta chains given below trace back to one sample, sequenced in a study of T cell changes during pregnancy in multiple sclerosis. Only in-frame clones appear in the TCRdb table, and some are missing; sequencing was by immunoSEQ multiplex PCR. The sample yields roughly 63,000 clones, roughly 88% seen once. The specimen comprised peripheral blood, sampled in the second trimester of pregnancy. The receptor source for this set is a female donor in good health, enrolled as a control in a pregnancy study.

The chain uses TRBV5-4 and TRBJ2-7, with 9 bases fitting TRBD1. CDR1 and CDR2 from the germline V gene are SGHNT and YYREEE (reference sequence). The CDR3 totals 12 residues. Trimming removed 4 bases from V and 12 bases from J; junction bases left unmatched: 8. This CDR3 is CASSPTGQGWYF. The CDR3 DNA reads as TGTGCCAGCAGCCCCACGGGACAGGGCTGGTACTTC.

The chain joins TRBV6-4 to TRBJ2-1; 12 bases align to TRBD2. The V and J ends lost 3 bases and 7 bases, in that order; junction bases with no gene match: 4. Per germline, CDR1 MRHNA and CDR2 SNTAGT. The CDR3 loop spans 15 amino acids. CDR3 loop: CASSESSGRENEQFF. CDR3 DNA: TGTGCCAGCAGTGAATCTAGCGGGAGGGAGAATGAGCAGTTCTTC.

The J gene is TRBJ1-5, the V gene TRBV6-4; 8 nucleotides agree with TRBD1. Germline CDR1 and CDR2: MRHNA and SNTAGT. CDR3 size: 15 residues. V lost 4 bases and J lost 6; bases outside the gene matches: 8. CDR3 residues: CASSVQGASGQPQHF. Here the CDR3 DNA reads TGTGCCAGCAGTGTCCAGGGGGCCTCCGGTCAGCCCCAGCATTTT.

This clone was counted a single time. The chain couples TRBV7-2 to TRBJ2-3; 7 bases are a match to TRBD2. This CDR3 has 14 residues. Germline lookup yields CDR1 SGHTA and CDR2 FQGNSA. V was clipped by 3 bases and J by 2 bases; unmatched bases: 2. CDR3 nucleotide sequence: TGTGCCAGCAGCTTGGGAGGGTACACAGATACGCAGTATTTT. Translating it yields CASSLGGYTDTQYF. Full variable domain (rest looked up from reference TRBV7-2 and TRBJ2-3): GAGVSQSPSNKVTEKGKDVELRCDPISGHTALYWYRQSLGQGLEFLIYFQGNSAPDKSGLPSDRFSAERTGGSVSTLTIQRTQQEDSAVYLCASSLGGYTDTQYFGPGTRLTVL.

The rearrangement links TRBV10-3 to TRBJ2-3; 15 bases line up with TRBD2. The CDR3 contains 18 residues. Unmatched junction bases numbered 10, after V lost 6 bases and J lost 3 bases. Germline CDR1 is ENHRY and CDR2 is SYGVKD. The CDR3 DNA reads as TGTGCCATCAGAGGACTAGCGGGAGGGCCAGGTGGGACAGATACGCAGTATTTT. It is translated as CAIRGLAGGPGGTDTQYF.

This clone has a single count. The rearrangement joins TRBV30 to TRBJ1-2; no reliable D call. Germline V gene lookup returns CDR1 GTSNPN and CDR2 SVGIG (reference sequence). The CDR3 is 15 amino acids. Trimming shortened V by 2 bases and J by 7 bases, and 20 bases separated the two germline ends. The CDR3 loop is CAWSLVGNLMSGYTF. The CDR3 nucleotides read TGTGCCTGGAGTCTAGTTGGAAACCTGATGTCTGGCTACACCTTC. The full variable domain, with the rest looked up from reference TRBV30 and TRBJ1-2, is SQTIHQWPATLVQPVGSPLSLECTVEGTSNPNLYWYRQAAGRGLQLLFYSVGIGQISSEVPQNLSASRPQDRQFILSSKKLLLSDSGFYLCAWSLVGNLMSGYTFGSGTRLTVV.

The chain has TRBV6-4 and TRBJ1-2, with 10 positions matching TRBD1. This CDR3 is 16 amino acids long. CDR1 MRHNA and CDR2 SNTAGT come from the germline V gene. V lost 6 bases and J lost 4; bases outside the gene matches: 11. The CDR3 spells CASSVIPGQGIYGYTF. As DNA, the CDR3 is TGTGCCAGCAGCGTAATTCCGGGACAGGGGATCTATGGCTACACCTTC.

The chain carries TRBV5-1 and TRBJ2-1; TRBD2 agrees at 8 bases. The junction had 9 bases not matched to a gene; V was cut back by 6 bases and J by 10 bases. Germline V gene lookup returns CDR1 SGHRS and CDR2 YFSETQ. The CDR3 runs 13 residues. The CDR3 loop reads CASKGSGRGEQFF. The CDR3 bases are TGCGCCAGCAAAGGCAGCGGGAGAGGGGAGCAGTTCTTC.

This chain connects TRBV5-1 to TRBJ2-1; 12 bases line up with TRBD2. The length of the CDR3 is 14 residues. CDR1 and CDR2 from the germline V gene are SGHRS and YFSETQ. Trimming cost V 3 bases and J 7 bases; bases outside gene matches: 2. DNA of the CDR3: TGCGCCAGCAGCTCCGGACTAGCGGGAAATGAGCAGTTCTTC. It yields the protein CASSSGLAGNEQFF.

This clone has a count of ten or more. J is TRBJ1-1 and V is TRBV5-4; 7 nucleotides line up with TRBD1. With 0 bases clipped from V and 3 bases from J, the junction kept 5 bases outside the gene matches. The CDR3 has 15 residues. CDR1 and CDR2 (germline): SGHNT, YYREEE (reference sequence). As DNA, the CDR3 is TGTGCCAGCAGCTTGGCCTCAGGGGGTGACACTGAAGCTTTCTTT. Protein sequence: CASSLASGGDTEAFF.

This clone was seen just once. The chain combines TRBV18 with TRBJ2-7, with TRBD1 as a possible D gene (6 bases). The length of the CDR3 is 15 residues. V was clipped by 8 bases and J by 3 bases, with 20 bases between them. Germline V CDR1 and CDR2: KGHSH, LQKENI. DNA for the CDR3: TGTGCCAGCGCCAGGGGCGTGGGGGACCTCTACGAGCAGTACTTC. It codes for CASARGVGDLYEQYF.

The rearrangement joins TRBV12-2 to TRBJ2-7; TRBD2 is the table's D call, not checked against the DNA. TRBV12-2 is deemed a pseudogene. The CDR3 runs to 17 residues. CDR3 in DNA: TGTGCAAGTCGGCTAAGAGACGTAGAAGCGGGAGTGTTCGAGCAGTACTTC. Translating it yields CASRLRDVEAGVFEQYF.

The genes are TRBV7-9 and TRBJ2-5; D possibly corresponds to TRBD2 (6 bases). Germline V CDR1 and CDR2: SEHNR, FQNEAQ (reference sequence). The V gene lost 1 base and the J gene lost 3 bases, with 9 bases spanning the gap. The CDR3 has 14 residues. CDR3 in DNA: TGTGCCAGCAGCTTAGTGGGGGGAAAAGAGACCCAGTACTTC. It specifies CASSLVGGKETQYF.

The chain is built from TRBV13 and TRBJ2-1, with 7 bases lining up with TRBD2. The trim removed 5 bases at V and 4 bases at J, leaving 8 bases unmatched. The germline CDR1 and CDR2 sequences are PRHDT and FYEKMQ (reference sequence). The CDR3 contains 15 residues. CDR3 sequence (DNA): TGTGCCAGCAGCCCGAGCGGGAAGGCTTACAATGAGCAGTTCTTC. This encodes CASSPSGKAYNEQFF.

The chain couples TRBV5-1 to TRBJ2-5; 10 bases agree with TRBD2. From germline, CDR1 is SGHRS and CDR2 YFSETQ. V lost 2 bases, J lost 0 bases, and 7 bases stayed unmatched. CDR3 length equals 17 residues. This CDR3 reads CASSFTSGKKYQETQYF. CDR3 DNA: TGCGCCAGCAGCTTTACTAGCGGGAAAAAGTACCAAGAGACCCAGTACTTC.

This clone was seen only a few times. CDR3 coding DNA: TGTGCCAGCAGCCCCTATCCAGGGGAGAGTACTGAAGCTTTCTTT. Protein product: CASSPYPGESTEAFF. The genes are TRBV11-2 and TRBJ1-1, with a weak D call TRBD1 (6 bases). Germline lookup yields CDR1 SGHAT and CDR2 FQNNGV. V dropped 5 bases and J dropped 5 bases, with 18 bases sitting between them. The CDR3 consists of 15 residues. Full variable domain (rest looked up from reference TRBV11-2 and TRBJ1-1): EAGVAQSPRYKIIEKRQSVAFWCNPISGHATLYWYQQILGQGPKLLIQFQNNGVVDDSQLPKDRFSAERLKGVDSTLKIQPAKLEDSAVYLCASSPYPGESTEAFFGQGTRLTVV.

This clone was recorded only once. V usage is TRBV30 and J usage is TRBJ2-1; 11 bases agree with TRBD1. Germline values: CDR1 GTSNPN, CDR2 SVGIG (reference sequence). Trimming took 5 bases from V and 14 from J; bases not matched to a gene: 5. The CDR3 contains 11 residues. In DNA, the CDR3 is TGTGCCTGGGGGACAGGGGGACGGGAGTTCTTC. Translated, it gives CAWGTGGREFF.

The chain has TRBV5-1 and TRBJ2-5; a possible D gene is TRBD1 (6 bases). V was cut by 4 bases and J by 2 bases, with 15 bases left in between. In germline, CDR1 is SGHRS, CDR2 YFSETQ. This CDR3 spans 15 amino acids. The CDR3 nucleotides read TGCGCCAGCAGCCAGGATACGGACAGTCAAGAGACCCAGTACTTC. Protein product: CASSQDTDSQETQYF.

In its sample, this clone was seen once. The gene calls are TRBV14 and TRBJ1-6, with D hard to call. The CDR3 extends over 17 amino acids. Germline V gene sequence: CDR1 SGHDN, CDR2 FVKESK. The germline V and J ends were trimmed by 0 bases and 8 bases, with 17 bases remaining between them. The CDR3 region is CASSQDRGRARDSPLHF. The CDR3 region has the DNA TGTGCCAGCAGCCAAGATCGCGGAAGGGCGAGGGATTCACCCCTCCACTTT. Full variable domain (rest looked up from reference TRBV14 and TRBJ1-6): EAGVTQFPSHSVIEKGQTVTLRCDPISGHDNLYWYRRVMGKEIKFLLHFVKESKQDESGMPNNRFLAERTGGTYSTLKVQPAELEDSGVYFCASSQDRGRARDSPLHFGNGTRLTVT.

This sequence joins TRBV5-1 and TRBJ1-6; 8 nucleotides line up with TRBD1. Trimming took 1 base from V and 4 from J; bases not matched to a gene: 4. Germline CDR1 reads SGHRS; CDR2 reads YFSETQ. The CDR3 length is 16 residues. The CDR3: CASSLSGDRYNSPLHF. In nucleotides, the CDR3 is TGCGCCAGCAGCTTGAGTGGGGACAGGTATAATTCACCCCTCCACTTT.

CDR3 in amino acids: CASSLGQGPGYTQYF. CDR3 nucleotides: TGTGCCAGCAGCTTAGGACAGGGGCCCGGGTATACGCAGTATTTT. This chain links TRBV11-2 with TRBJ2-3, with 8 nucleotides matching TRBD1. CDR3 length: 15 residues. In germline, CDR1 is SGHAT, CDR2 FQNNGV. Trimming removed 1 base from V and 7 bases from J; junction bases left unmatched: 7.